This T cell receptor (beta chain) originates from a study of OX40 agonist ivuxolimab in advanced cancers. This CDR3 contains 13 residues. Per germline, CDR1 SNHLY and CDR2 FYNNEI. V shed 4 bases and J shed 4 bases, with 8 bases lying between them. Sequencing was performed with immunoSEQ multiplex PCR; in TCRdb, only in-frame clones are kept and a portion is missing. The table lists under 80,000 clones, over 75% of them singletons. The sample here was CD4+ or CD8+ T cells sorted from blood, taken in a trial of the OX40 agonist ivuxolimab. The TCR comes from an adult with an advanced solid tumor such as melanoma, head and neck, liver or kidney cancer. V is TRBV2 and J is TRBJ2-1, with D hard to call. The CDR3: CASSVQGYNEQFF. The DNA for the CDR3 is TGTGCCAGCAGTGTTCAAGGGTACAATGAGCAGTTCTTC.